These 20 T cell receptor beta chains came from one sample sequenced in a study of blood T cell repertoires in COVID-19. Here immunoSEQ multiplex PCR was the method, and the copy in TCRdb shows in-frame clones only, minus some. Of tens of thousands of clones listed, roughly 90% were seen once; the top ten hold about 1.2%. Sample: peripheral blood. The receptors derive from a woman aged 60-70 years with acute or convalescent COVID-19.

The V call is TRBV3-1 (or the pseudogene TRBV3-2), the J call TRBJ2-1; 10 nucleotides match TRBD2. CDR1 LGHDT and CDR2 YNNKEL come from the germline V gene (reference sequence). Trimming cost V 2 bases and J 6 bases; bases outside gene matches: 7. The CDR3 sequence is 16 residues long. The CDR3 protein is CASSQFASGRRNEQFF. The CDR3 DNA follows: TGTGCCAGCAGCCAATTTGCTAGCGGGAGACGCAATGAGCAGTTCTTC.

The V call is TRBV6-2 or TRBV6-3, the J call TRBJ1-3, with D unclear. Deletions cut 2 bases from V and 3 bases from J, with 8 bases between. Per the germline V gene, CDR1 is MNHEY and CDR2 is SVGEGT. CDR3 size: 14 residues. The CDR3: CASSYHRSGNTIYF. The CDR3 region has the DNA TGTGCCAGCAGTTACCATCGTAGTGGAAACACCATATATTTT.

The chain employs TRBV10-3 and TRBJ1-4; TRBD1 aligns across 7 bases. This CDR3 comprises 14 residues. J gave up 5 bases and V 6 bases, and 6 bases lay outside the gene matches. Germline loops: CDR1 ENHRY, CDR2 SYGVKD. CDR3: CAISEQGRNEKLFF. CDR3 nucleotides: TGTGCCATCAGCGAACAGGGGAGGAATGAAAAACTGTTTTTT.

CDR3: CASSPGENNEQFF. The CDR3 DNA is TGCGCCAGCAGCCCCGGGGAAAACAATGAGCAGTTCTTC. The chain employs TRBV10-1 and TRBJ2-1; D is possibly TRBD2 (5 bases). Germline CDR1 and CDR2: WNHNN and SYGVQD (reference sequence). V was shortened by 6 bases and J by 5 bases, with 11 bases between the two germline ends. This CDR3 has 13 amino acids.

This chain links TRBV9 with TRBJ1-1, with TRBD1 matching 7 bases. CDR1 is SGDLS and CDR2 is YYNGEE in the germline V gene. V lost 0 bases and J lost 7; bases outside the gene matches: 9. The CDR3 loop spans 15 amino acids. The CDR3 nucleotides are TGTGCCAGCAGCGTAGCCCCAAAAGGGGGCAGTGAAGCTTTCTTT. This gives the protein CASSVAPKGGSEAFF.

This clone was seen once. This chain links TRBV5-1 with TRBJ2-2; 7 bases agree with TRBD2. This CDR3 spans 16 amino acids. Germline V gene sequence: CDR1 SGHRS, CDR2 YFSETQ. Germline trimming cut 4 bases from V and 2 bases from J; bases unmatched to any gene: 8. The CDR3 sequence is CASSPGGGPNTGELFF. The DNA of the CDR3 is TGCGCCAGCAGCCCTGGGGGGGGACCCAACACCGGGGAGCTGTTTTTT.

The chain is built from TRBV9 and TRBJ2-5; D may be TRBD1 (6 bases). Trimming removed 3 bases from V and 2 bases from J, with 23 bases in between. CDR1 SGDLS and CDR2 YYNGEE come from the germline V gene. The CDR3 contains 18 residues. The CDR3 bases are TGTGCCAGCAGCGCTCGATCCGGGACAAGCACAAGACAAGAGACCCAGTACTTC. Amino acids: CASSARSGTSTRQETQYF.

The CDR3 spells CASSEDSGRETQYF. In nucleotides, the CDR3 is TGTGCCAGCAGTGAAGATAGCGGGAGAGAGACCCAGTACTTC. The V gene is TRBV2, the J gene TRBJ2-5; 9 positions agree with TRBD2. V trimming: 1 base; J trimming: 4 bases; junction bases outside the gene matches: 1. The germline CDR1 and CDR2 sequences are SNHLY and FYNNEI. This CDR3 has 14 amino acids.

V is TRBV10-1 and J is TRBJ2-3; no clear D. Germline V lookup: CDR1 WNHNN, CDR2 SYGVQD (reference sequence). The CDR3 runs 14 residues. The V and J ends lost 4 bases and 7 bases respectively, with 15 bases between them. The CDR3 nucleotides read TGCGCCAGCAGTGGTGAGGAGTTCGGTAATACGCAGTATTTT. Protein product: CASSGEEFGNTQYF.

DNA for the CDR3: TGTGCCAGCAGCTTAGACACAAACTATGGCTACACCTTC. It encodes CASSLDTNYGYTF. The chain has TRBV7-2 and TRBJ1-2; D call uncertain. The CDR3 is made up of 13 amino acids. Germline-derived CDR1 and CDR2 are SGHTA and FQGNSA. V lost 1 base to trimming and J lost 2 bases, with 5 bases between them. Complete variable domain (other parts from reference TRBV7-2 and TRBJ1-2): GAGVSQSPSNKVTEKGKDVELRCDPISGHTALYWYRQSLGQGLEFLIYFQGNSAPDKSGLPSDRFSAERTGGSVSTLTIQRTQQEDSAVYLCASSLDTNYGYTFGSGTRLTVV.

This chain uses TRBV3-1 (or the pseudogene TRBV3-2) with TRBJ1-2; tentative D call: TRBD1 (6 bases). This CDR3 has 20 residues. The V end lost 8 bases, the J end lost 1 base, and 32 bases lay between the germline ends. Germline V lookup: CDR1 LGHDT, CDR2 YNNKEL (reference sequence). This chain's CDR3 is CASSGTGTTSGDGFNYGYTF. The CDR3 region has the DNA TGTGCCAGCTCCGGCACAGGGACGACGTCCGGAGACGGTTTTAACTATGGCTACACCTTC.

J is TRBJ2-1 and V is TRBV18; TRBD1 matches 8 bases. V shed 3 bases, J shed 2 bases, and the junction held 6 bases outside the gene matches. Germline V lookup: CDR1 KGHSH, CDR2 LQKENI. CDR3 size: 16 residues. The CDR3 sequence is CASSPQGTGAYNEQFF. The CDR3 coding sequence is TGTGCCAGCTCACCCCAAGGGACAGGTGCCTACAATGAGCAGTTCTTC.

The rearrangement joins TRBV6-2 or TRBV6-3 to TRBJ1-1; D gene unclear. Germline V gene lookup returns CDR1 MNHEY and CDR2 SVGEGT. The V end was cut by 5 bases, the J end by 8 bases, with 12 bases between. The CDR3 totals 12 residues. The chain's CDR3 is CASSNPGPEAFF. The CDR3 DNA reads TGTGCCAGCAGTAATCCGGGTCCCGAAGCTTTCTTT.

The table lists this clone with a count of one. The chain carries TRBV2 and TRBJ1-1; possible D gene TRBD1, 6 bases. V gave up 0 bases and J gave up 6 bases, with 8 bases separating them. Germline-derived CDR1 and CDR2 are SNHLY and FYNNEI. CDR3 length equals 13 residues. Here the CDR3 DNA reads TGTGCCAGCAGTGAAGCGTGGACAGCTGAAGCTTTCTTT. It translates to CASSEAWTAEAFF.

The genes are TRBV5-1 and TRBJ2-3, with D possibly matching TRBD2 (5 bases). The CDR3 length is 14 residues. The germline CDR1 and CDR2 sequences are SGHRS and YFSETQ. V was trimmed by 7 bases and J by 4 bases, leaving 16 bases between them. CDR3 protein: CASQKGGPPDTQYF. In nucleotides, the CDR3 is TGCGCCAGCCAAAAAGGAGGACCCCCAGATACGCAGTATTTT. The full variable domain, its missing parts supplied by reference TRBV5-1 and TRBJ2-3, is KAGVTQTPRYLIKTRGQQVTLSCSPISGHRSVSWYQQTPGQGLQFLFEYFSETQRNKGNFPGRFSGRQFSNSRSEMNVSTLELGDSALYLCASQKGGPPDTQYFGPGTRLTVL.

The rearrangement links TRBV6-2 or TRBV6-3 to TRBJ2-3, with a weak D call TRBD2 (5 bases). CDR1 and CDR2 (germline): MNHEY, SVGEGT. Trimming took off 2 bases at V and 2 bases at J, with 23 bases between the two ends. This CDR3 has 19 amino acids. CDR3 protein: CASSYTGNEGMDLTDTQYF. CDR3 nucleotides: TGTGCCAGCAGTTACACGGGGAATGAGGGTATGGATCTCACAGATACGCAGTATTTT.

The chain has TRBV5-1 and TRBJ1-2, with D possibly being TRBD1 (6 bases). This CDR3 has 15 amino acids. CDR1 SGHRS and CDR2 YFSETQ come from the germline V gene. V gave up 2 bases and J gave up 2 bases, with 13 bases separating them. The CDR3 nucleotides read TGCGCCAGCAGCTTTGAAACAGGGCACAACTATGGCTACACCTTC. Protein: CASSFETGHNYGYTF.

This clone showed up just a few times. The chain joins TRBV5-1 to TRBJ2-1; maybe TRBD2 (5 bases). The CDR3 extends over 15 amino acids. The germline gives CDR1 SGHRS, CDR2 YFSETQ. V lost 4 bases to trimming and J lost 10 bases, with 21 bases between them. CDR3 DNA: TGCGCCAGCAGCGTGCACCTGGGCACTAGTCTCGAGCAGTTCTTC. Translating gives CASSVHLGTSLEQFF.

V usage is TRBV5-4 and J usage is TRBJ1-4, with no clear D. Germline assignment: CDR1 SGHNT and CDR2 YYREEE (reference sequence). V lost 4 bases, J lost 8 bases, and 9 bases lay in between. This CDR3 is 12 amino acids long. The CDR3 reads CASSLSGEKLFF. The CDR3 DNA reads TGTGCCAGCAGCCTCAGTGGCGAAAAACTGTTTTTT.

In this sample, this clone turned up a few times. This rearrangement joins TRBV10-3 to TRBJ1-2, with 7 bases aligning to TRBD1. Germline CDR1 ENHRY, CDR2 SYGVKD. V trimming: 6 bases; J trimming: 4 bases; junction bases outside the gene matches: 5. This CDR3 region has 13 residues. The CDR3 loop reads CAIRGDSLYGYTF. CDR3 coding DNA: TGTGCCATCAGGGGGGACAGCCTCTATGGCTACACCTTC.